These 22 T cell receptor beta chains were sequenced from one sample in a study of identical twins. TCRdb used MiXCR to reprocess the 5' RACE reads, holding one entry per CDR3 protein. The data hold 700,000 or so distinct CDR3 sequences, with around 20% observed a single time. The data were also submitted as part of a second study, on T cells expressing NK-cell markers.

The sample taken for sequencing was PBMCs. The source of these receptors is a woman younger than 30 in good health.

V and J are TRBV20-1 and TRBJ2-3, with 12 bases identical to TRBD2. J gave up 1 base and V 3 bases, and 5 bases lay outside the gene matches. The length of the CDR3 is 16 residues. CDR1 and CDR2 (germline): DFQATT, SNEGSKA (reference sequence). CDR3 region: CSARPGLAGRTDTQYF. In DNA form, the CDR3 reads TGCAGTGCTAGGCCGGGACTAGCGGGCCGCACAGATACGCAGTATTTT.

The chain employs TRBV7-9 and TRBJ2-2; D could derive from TRBD1 or TRBD2 (5 bases each). This CDR3 is built from 15 residues. Trimming cost V 8 bases and J 4 bases, with 17 bases left between them. Germline values: CDR1 SEHNR, CDR2 FQNEAQ (reference sequence). The CDR3 reads CASGRGTVATGELFF. The CDR3 nucleotides are TGTGCCAGCGGACGAGGGACGGTGGCCACCGGGGAGCTGTTTTTT.

Only a few counts were recorded for this clonotype. The J gene is TRBJ2-3, the V gene TRBV7-2; TRBD1 matches at 8 bases. CDR1 SGHTA and CDR2 FQGNSA come from the germline V gene. V dropped 5 bases and J dropped 0; count of bases not matched to a gene: 7. The length of the CDR3 is 16 residues. The CDR3: CASSPGGQGSTDTQYF. DNA for the CDR3: TGTGCCAGCAGCCCCGGAGGACAGGGAAGCACAGATACGCAGTATTTT.

This clonotype was seen repeatedly, ten times or more. V gene TRBV5-1 combines with J gene TRBJ2-7; the D is unclear. CDR1 SGHRS and CDR2 YFSETQ come from the germline V gene. CDR3 length: 12 amino acids. The V and J ends lost 4 bases and 3 bases respectively, with 8 bases between them. CDR3 residues: CASSGDYYEQYF. Here the CDR3 DNA reads TGCGCCAGCAGCGGAGATTACTACGAGCAGTACTTC.

This clonotype was detected only a few times. The rearrangement joins TRBV10-3 to TRBJ2-2, with 13 bases matching TRBD2. The V and J ends lost 4 bases and 8 bases, in that order; junction bases with no gene match: 7. The CDR3 length is 16 residues. The V gene's germline CDR1 is ENHRY and CDR2 SYGVKD. The CDR3 sequence: CAISAGGLAGSGELFF. CDR3 nucleotides: TGTGCCATCAGTGCGGGGGGACTAGCGGGATCAGGGGAGCTGTTTTTT.

The V call is TRBV29-1, the J call TRBJ2-1, with 9 nucleotides matching TRBD2. Germline lookup yields CDR1 SQVTM and CDR2 ANQGSEA. The length of the CDR3 is 14 residues. Unmatched junction bases numbered 10, after V lost 8 bases and J lost 5 bases. The CDR3 DNA reads TGCAGCTTTGGATGGGCGGGAGGGCACAATGAGCAGTTCTTC. Translation gives CSFGWAGGHNEQFF.

This clonotype was detected only a few times. The chain has TRBV20-1 and TRBJ1-2; D possibly corresponds to TRBD1 (6 bases). Germline loops: CDR1 DFQATT, CDR2 SNEGSKA (reference sequence). The V end was cut by 6 bases, the J end by 0 bases, with 11 bases between. The CDR3 totals 13 residues. CDR3 amino acids: CSAQGYANYGYTF. The DNA of the CDR3 is TGCAGTGCCCAGGGGTACGCTAACTATGGCTACACCTTC.

This clonotype has a handful of counts. V usage is TRBV12-3 or TRBV12-4 and J usage is TRBJ1-1; D is unclear. This CDR3 has 13 amino acids. V lost 3 bases, J lost 1 base, and 6 bases lay in between. The CDR3 spells CASSFEGNTEAFF. The CDR3 DNA reads TGTGCCAGCAGTTTTGAGGGGAACACTGAAGCTTTCTTT.

The chain is built from TRBV6-5 and TRBJ2-3; TRBD2 matches 14 bases. The CDR3 sequence is 15 residues long. V was clipped by 2 bases and J by 6 bases; unmatched bases: 1. Germline CDR1 and CDR2: MNHEY and SVGAGI. DNA of the CDR3: TGTGCCAGCAGTTACGGGACTAGCGGGAGTGATACGCAGTATTTT. Amino acid sequence: CASSYGTSGSDTQYF.

This clonotype was picked up a small number of times. The genes are TRBV10-3 and TRBJ2-4, with D perhaps TRBD1 (6 bases). Germline V lookup: CDR1 ENHRY, CDR2 SYGVKD. This CDR3 has 17 amino acids. The V and J ends lost 1 base and 8 bases respectively, with 21 bases between them. The CDR3 loop reads CAISEWVTGYSDDIQYF. CDR3 nucleotide sequence: TGTGCCATCAGTGAGTGGGTTACAGGGTATAGTGATGACATTCAGTACTTC.

This clonotype was counted only a few times. V is TRBV6-1 and J is TRBJ2-7; 11 bases line up with TRBD1. CDR3 length equals 15 residues. The J segment lost 3 bases and the V segment lost 7 bases, leaving 8 bases of the junction unmatched. Germline V gene sequence: CDR1 MNHNS, CDR2 SASEGT. The CDR3: CASTATGTGGYEQYF. In DNA, the CDR3 is TGTGCCAGCACTGCAACCGGGACAGGGGGCTACGAGCAGTACTTC.

The CDR3 DNA is TGTGCCAGCAGCCCTAAAGGGGAGCCCTACGAGCAGTACTTC. Its protein is CASSPKGEPYEQYF. The rearrangement joins TRBV7-9 to TRBJ2-7; perhaps D is TRBD1 or TRBD2 (5 bases each). Germline V gene sequence: CDR1 SEHNR, CDR2 FQNEAQ (reference sequence). This CDR3 comprises 14 residues. V was pared by 5 bases and J by 2 bases, with 13 bases between.

This sequence joins TRBV29-1 and TRBJ2-5; TRBD2 matches at 14 bases. Looked up from germline, CDR1 is SQVTM and CDR2 is ANQGSEA. The V segment lost 8 bases and the J segment 4 bases; nucleotides outside the gene matches: 6. There are 14 residues in the CDR3. CDR3 region: CSHPTSGGGETQYF. The CDR3 DNA reads TGCAGCCATCCGACTAGCGGGGGGGGAGAGACCCAGTACTTC.

This clonotype was observed a few times. The genes are TRBV5-1 and TRBJ2-5; no firm D call. The V and J ends lost 4 bases and 3 bases respectively, with 13 bases between them. The CDR3 has 14 amino acids. Germline values: CDR1 SGHRS, CDR2 YFSETQ. The CDR3 DNA reads TGCGCCAGCAGCCTCTCCCTGACGGAAGAGACCCAGTACTTC. Encoded protein: CASSLSLTEETQYF.

V and J are TRBV12-3 or TRBV12-4 and TRBJ2-7; D remains ambiguous. This CDR3 contains 12 residues. V was clipped by 3 bases and J by 10 bases, with 13 bases between them. CDR3 coding DNA: TGTGCCAGCAGTTTGACGATCTTCGTCCAGTACTTC. As protein: CASSLTIFVQYF.

The chain joins TRBV20-1 to TRBJ2-1; 7 bases match TRBD1. V gave up 6 bases and J gave up 9 bases; unmatched junction bases: 5. Germline V gives CDR1 DFQATT, CDR2 SNEGSKA (reference sequence). CDR3 length equals 11 residues. In DNA form, the CDR3 reads TGCAGTGCCAGGGGGTTAGCTGAGCAGTTCTTC. Its translation is CSARGLAEQFF.

The chain has TRBV20-1 and TRBJ2-5, with 7 bases matching TRBD2. Trimming removed 4 bases from V and 6 bases from J; junction bases left unmatched: 2. This CDR3 spans 11 amino acids. The V gene's germline CDR1 is DFQATT and CDR2 SNEGSKA (reference sequence). CDR3 nucleotides: TGCAGTGCTACCGGGAGGAAGACCCAGTACTTC. Its protein product is CSATGRKTQYF.

Only a few counts were recorded for this clonotype. This chain joins TRBV5-1 and TRBJ2-5; D remains unclear. Germline V gene lookup returns CDR1 SGHRS and CDR2 YFSETQ. There are 13 residues in the CDR3. V lost 7 bases and J lost 2, with 12 bases in between. CDR3 protein: CASQGVPQETQYF. As DNA, the CDR3 is TGCGCCAGCCAAGGCGTCCCACAAGAGACCCAGTACTTC. The full variable domain, its missing parts supplied by reference TRBV5-1 and TRBJ2-5, is KAGVTQTPRYLIKTRGQQVTLSCSPISGHRSVSWYQQTPGQGLQFLFEYFSETQRNKGNFPGRFSGRQFSNSRSEMNVSTLELGDSALYLCASQGVPQETQYFGPGTRLLVL.

This clonotype was picked up many times. The V and J genes are TRBV10-3 and TRBJ2-7; 7 bases are shared with TRBD1. Germline V gene lookup returns CDR1 ENHRY and CDR2 SYGVKD. The CDR3 contains 13 residues. The trim removed 8 bases at V and 2 bases at J, leaving 6 bases unmatched. The CDR3 loop is CAIRRQGTYEQYF. The CDR3 DNA follows: TGTGCCATCCGGCGACAGGGCACCTACGAGCAGTACTTC.

The chain recombines TRBV10-3 with TRBJ2-1; perhaps TRBD2 as D (6 bases). CDR3 length: 14 amino acids. V shed 10 bases and J shed 1 base, with 14 bases lying between them. Germline CDR1 ENHRY, CDR2 SYGVKD. Here the CDR3 reads CANAPEGSYNEQFF. The CDR3 DNA is TGTGCCAACGCGCCGGAGGGTTCCTACAATGAGCAGTTCTTC.

This clonotype was observed a handful of times. The chain links TRBV10-3 to TRBJ2-2; TRBD2 agrees at 8 bases. This CDR3 has 16 residues. The ends lost 6 bases at V and 0 bases at J; junction bases unmatched: 6. Germline-derived CDR1 and CDR2 are ENHRY and SYGVKD. Here the CDR3 reads CAISTRGGSNTGELFF. Here the CDR3 DNA reads TGTGCCATCAGCACACGCGGGGGGTCGAACACCGGGGAGCTGTTTTTT.

The rearrangement joins TRBV5-1 to TRBJ2-3; 11 nucleotides align to TRBD2. CDR1 is SGHRS and CDR2 is YFSETQ in the germline V gene. CDR3 length: 17 amino acids. Trimming at V came to 7 bases and at J to 1 base, leaving 11 bases not matched to a gene. The chain's CDR3 is CASSETSGTFGTDTQYF. In DNA, the CDR3 is TGCGCCAGCTCAGAGACTAGCGGGACATTTGGCACAGATACGCAGTATTTT.